One sample yielded the 29 T cell receptor beta chains listed below, sequenced in a study of control samples from healthy donors and cancer patients. Method: immunoSEQ multiplex PCR; TCRdb's copy keeps in-frame clones and lacks some. The sample includes roughly 190,000 clones, 91% of them seen just once. Sequenced sample: blood. Every receptor here comes from a man in his thirties or forties in good health.

This chain connects TRBV7-2 to TRBJ2-7, with D perhaps matching TRBD1 (5 bases). Per the germline V gene, CDR1 is SGHTA and CDR2 is FQGNSA. This CDR3 is 11 amino acids long. Trimming cost V 3 bases and J 5 bases, with 5 bases left between them. Written as DNA, the CDR3 is TGTGCCAGCAGCTTGACAGACGAGCAGTACTTC. This codes for CASSLTDEQYF.

This clone was counted between two and nine times. The sample has other DNA sequences that encode this CDR3 too. The chain uses TRBV6-5 and TRBJ2-2; the D gene could be TRBD1 or TRBD2 (5 bases each). Germline values: CDR1 MNHEY, CDR2 SVGAGI. CDR3 size: 13 residues. Trimming stripped 2 bases from V and 4 bases from J, with 5 bases between. The CDR3, as DNA: TGTGCCAGCAGTTACGGGGGCACCGGGGAGCTGTTTTTT. Encoded protein: CASSYGGTGELFF.

CDR3 in DNA: TGTGCCAGCAGCCAAAGGACAGGGGGAACTGAAGCTTTCTTT. It translates to CASSQRTGGTEAFF. The chain combines TRBV14 with TRBJ1-1; 10 nucleotides line up with TRBD1. CDR1 and CDR2 from the germline V gene are SGHDN and FVKESK. V shed 2 bases and J 5 bases; nucleotides not matched to a gene: 2. The CDR3 has 14 amino acids.

The rearrangement links TRBV12-5 to TRBJ1-2; the D is unclear. V lost 3 bases and J lost 0, with 11 bases in between. The V gene's germline CDR1 is LGHNT and CDR2 FRNRAP. CDR3 length equals 15 residues. This chain's CDR3 is CASGLAGGTNYGYTF. The CDR3 DNA reads TGTGCTAGTGGTTTAGCGGGTGGGACTAACTATGGCTACACCTTC.

The chain has TRBV2 and TRBJ1-5; D uncertain. Trimming pared 6 bases from V and 4 bases from J, leaving 10 bases between. CDR1 and CDR2 from the germline V gene are SNHLY and FYNNEI. The CDR3 consists of 13 residues. The DNA for the CDR3 is TGTGCCAGCAGGTACAATGAAAATCAGCCCCAGCATTTT. Translation gives CASRYNENQPQHF. The entire variable domain, with the rest obtained from reference TRBV2 and TRBJ1-5, is as follows: EPEVTQTPSHQVTQMGQEVILRCVPISNHLYFYWYRQILGQKVEFLVSFYNNEISEKSEIFDDQFSVERPDGSNFTLKIRSTKLEDSAMYFCASRYNENQPQHFGDGTRLSIL.

CDR3 protein: CASSLFGYLEDTQYF. CDR3 in DNA: TGTGCCAGCAGCTTATTTGGGTACCTTGAAGATACGCAGTATTTT. The rearrangement uses TRBV13 and TRBJ2-3; D not certain. This CDR3 is 15 amino acids long. Deletions cut 2 bases from V and 5 bases from J, with 14 bases between. The germline gives CDR1 PRHDT, CDR2 FYEKMQ (reference sequence). The variable domain in full, completed from reference TRBV13 and TRBJ2-3, reads AAGVIQSPRHLIKEKRETATLKCYPIPRHDTVYWYQQGPGQDPQFLISFYEKMQSDKGSIPDRFSAQQFSDYHSELNMSSLELGDSALYFCASSLFGYLEDTQYFGPGTRLTVL.

DNA for the CDR3: TGTGCCAGCAGCAAAAACCGGGACAGTTCGTCTGGAAACACCATATATTTT. Translating it yields CASSKNRDSSSGNTIYF. This chain connects TRBV7-8 to TRBJ1-3, with TRBD1 matching over 7 bases. J gave up 1 base and V 5 bases, and 11 bases lay outside the gene matches. The CDR3 loop spans 17 amino acids. Germline V CDR1 and CDR2: SGHVS, FQNEAQ.

This clone was counted between two and nine times. The chain joins TRBV6-5 to TRBJ1-1; 7 bases are a match to TRBD1. Germline trimming cut 7 bases from V and 3 bases from J; bases unmatched to any gene: 8. The CDR3 length is 14 residues. CDR1 MNHEY and CDR2 SVGAGI come from the germline V gene. The CDR3 here is CASIMTGWDTEAFF. As DNA, the CDR3 is TGTGCCAGCATTATGACAGGGTGGGACACTGAAGCTTTCTTT.

About this clone: The sample contains more than one DNA sequence encoding this CDR3. The chain employs TRBV7-9 and TRBJ2-7; 9 bases are a match to TRBD1. The CDR3 sequence is 14 residues long. The germline V gene encodes CDR1 SEHNR and CDR2 FQNEAQ (reference sequence). V shed 1 base, J shed 4 bases, and the junction held 2 bases outside the gene matches. CDR3 DNA sequence: TGTGCCAGCAGCTTAGGGACAGGGGTGTACGAGCAGTACTTC. Protein: CASSLGTGVYEQYF.

This rearrangement joins TRBV27 to TRBJ1-3; the match to TRBD1 covers 10 bases. In germline, CDR1 is MNHEY, CDR2 SMNVEV (reference sequence). The CDR3 covers 16 residues. V trimming: 4 bases; J trimming: 7 bases; junction bases outside the gene matches: 10. The DNA of the CDR3 is TGTGCCAGCAGTTCCCTAGTGGGACAGGGGTTCAACACCATATATTTT. Protein product: CASSSLVGQGFNTIYF.

The genes are TRBV11-2 and TRBJ2-3; TRBD2 matches 10 bases. Losses at the gene ends were 2 bases for V and 1 base for J; bases not matched to a gene: 0. This CDR3 spans 15 amino acids. CDR1 is SGHAT, CDR2 FQNNGV, per germline. The CDR3: CASSLLAGGTDTQYF. The CDR3, as DNA: TGTGCCAGCAGCTTACTAGCGGGGGGCACAGATACGCAGTATTTT. The entire variable domain, with the rest obtained from reference TRBV11-2 and TRBJ2-3, is as follows: EAGVAQSPRYKIIEKRQSVAFWCNPISGHATLYWYQQILGQGPKLLIQFQNNGVVDDSQLPKDRFSAERLKGVDSTLKIQPAKLEDSAVYLCASSLLAGGTDTQYFGPGTRLTVL.

The chain carries TRBV6-5 and TRBJ1-2; unclear D gene. Germline V lookup: CDR1 MNHEY, CDR2 SVGAGI. V gave up 7 bases and J gave up 1 base, with 13 bases separating them. CDR3 length: 14 amino acids. The CDR3: CASTAVRVNYGYTF. The CDR3 DNA is TGTGCCAGCACCGCGGTCCGCGTTAACTATGGCTACACCTTC.

The V gene is TRBV12-5, the J gene TRBJ2-1; TRBD1 is a possible D gene (6 bases). Trimming took off 0 bases at V and 9 bases at J, with 9 bases between the two ends. The germline gives CDR1 LGHNT, CDR2 FRNRAP. The CDR3 covers 13 residues. CDR3 coding DNA: TGTGCTAGTGGTTTGGTCGAGGGGGTTGAGCAGTTCTTC. Translated: CASGLVEGVEQFF.

The rearrangement uses TRBV7-8 and TRBJ1-6; D not certain. V shed 1 base and J shed 4 bases, with 17 bases lying between them. In germline, CDR1 is SGHVS, CDR2 FQNEAQ. The CDR3 loop spans 18 amino acids. Written as DNA, the CDR3 is TGTGCCAGCAGCTTAGTGGCTGGGCAGTCTACTTATAATTCACCCCTCCACTTT. Translation: CASSLVAGQSTYNSPLHF.

The chain joins TRBV7-8 to TRBJ2-4; 14 positions match TRBD2. The CDR3 runs to 16 residues. Germline trimming cut 5 bases from V and 5 bases from J; bases unmatched to any gene: 5. CDR1 and CDR2 (germline): SGHVS, FQNEAQ. The CDR3 loop reads CASSPGTSGGQNIQYF. Here the CDR3 DNA reads TGTGCCAGCAGCCCCGGGACTAGCGGGGGCCAAAACATTCAGTACTTC.

This chain joins TRBV2 and TRBJ2-3; D unresolved. Trimming removed 9 bases at V and 0 bases at J, with 13 bases between. The CDR3 covers 14 residues. CDR1 is SNHLY and CDR2 is FYNNEI in the germline V gene. CDR3 loop: CASLRSASTDTQYF. CDR3 nucleotide sequence: TGTGCCAGTCTTAGGTCGGCTAGCACAGATACGCAGTATTTT.

J is TRBJ1-2 and V is TRBV24-1; D call uncertain. Trimming pared 0 bases from V and 7 bases from J, leaving 5 bases between. The CDR3 is 12 residues long. Germline CDR1 reads KGHDR; CDR2 reads SFDVKD. CDR3 coding DNA: TGTGCCACCAGTGATTTGGGTGGTGGCTACACCTTC. It codes for CATSDLGGGYTF.

The chain links TRBV6-4 to TRBJ1-2, with 11 bases lining up with TRBD1. Germline-derived CDR1 and CDR2 are MRHNA and SNTAGT. The length of the CDR3 is 15 residues. After removal of 6 bases from V and 2 bases from J, the junction contained 5 bases not matched to a gene. The CDR3, as DNA: TGTGCCAGCAGCGCCGGACAGGGGGCGAACTATGGCTACACCTTC. Translating gives CASSAGQGANYGYTF.

The rearrangement links TRBV6-1 to TRBJ1-2; 9 nucleotides line up with TRBD1. The CDR3 consists of 16 residues. J lost 4 bases, V lost 0 bases, and 6 bases had no gene match. The germline gives CDR1 MNHNS, CDR2 SASEGT. DNA for the CDR3: TGTGCCAGCAGTGAAGCGGGCACAGGGGGCCTCTATGGCTACACCTTC. It encodes CASSEAGTGGLYGYTF.

The rearrangement uses TRBV5-1 and TRBJ1-1, with unresolved D. The CDR3 has 13 residues. V lost 0 bases and J 4 bases, leaving 7 bases between the germline ends. Per the germline V gene, CDR1 is SGHRS and CDR2 is YFSETQ. CDR3 region: CASSLAGSTEAFF. CDR3 coding DNA: TGCGCCAGCAGCTTGGCGGGGAGCACTGAAGCTTTCTTT.

The CDR3 DNA is TGTGCCAGCAGTGTACAGGGGGCACTCGGGGCCAACGTCCTGACTTTC. Protein: CASSVQGALGANVLTF. This sequence joins TRBV2 and TRBJ2-6; TRBD1 matches at 9 bases. With 4 bases clipped from V and 4 bases from J, the junction kept 5 bases outside the gene matches. The CDR3 is 16 amino acids. Germline V gene sequence: CDR1 SNHLY, CDR2 FYNNEI.

V and J are TRBV6-5 and TRBJ2-7; D possibly uses TRBD1 or TRBD2 (6 bases each). Per germline, CDR1 MNHEY and CDR2 SVGAGI. With 0 bases removed from V and 2 bases from J, the gap between germline ends came to 11 bases. This CDR3 has 15 residues. The CDR3 loop is CASSYSGGMAYEQYF. CDR3 nucleotides: TGTGCCAGCAGTTACTCCGGGGGCATGGCCTACGAGCAGTACTTC.

V and J are TRBV18 and TRBJ1-3, with D possibly matching TRBD1 (5 bases). The CDR3 has 15 residues. Between the trimmed V and J ends, which lost 2 bases and 0 bases, there was a span of 8 bases. Germline V gene sequence: CDR1 KGHSH, CDR2 LQKENI. The CDR3 protein is CASSPADSSGNTIYF. The CDR3, as DNA: TGTGCCAGCTCACCAGCAGACAGCTCTGGAAACACCATATATTTT.

This clone was observed a single time. This rearrangement joins TRBV29-1 to TRBJ2-7; 7 bases are a match to TRBD1. The germline V gene encodes CDR1 SQVTM and CDR2 ANQGSEA. Losses at the gene ends were 3 bases for V and 3 bases for J; bases not matched to a gene: 11. CDR3 length equals 15 residues. This CDR3 is CSVDVTGNNYYEQYF. CDR3 DNA: TGCAGCGTTGACGTGACAGGGAACAACTACTACGAGCAGTACTTC.

This sequence joins TRBV6-5 and TRBJ2-1, with 7 bases that match TRBD1. V lost 8 bases to trimming and J lost 1 base; unmatched junction nucleotides: 5. The CDR3 spans 14 residues. The germline gives CDR1 MNHEY, CDR2 SVGAGI. CDR3 in DNA: TGTGCCAGCCTGAGGGACAGATCCTACAATGAGCAGTTCTTC. Translation: CASLRDRSYNEQFF.

This sequence joins TRBV3-1 (or the pseudogene TRBV3-2) and TRBJ2-2, with D possibly being TRBD1 (6 bases). CDR1 and CDR2 (germline): LGHDT, YNNKEL (reference sequence). CDR3 length equals 17 residues. V was clipped by 4 bases and J by 7 bases, with 22 bases between them. The CDR3 DNA follows: TGTGCCAGCAGCCGGGGGCTCCGACCTTCCTTCGGCGGGGAGCTGTTTTTT. It yields the protein CASSRGLRPSFGGELFF.

This clone was detected a few times. The chain is built from TRBV2 and TRBJ1-2; no clear D. Germline CDR1 is SNHLY and CDR2 is FYNNEI. V was pared by 7 bases and J by 4 bases, with 13 bases between. The CDR3 is 13 residues long. The CDR3 protein is CASTILKGYGYTF. CDR3 bases: TGTGCCAGCACCATACTCAAGGGCTATGGCTACACCTTC.

This clone came up a few times. The chain employs TRBV27 and TRBJ1-2; a weak D match, TRBD1 (6 bases). The CDR3 is made up of 15 amino acids. Trimming stripped 4 bases from V and 3 bases from J, with 15 bases between. Germline V gene lookup returns CDR1 MNHEY and CDR2 SMNVEV (reference sequence). The CDR3 sequence is CASSSQAGVDYGYTF. The CDR3 region has the DNA TGTGCCAGCAGTTCACAGGCAGGGGTTGACTATGGCTACACCTTC.

V usage is TRBV3-1 (or the pseudogene TRBV3-2) and J usage is TRBJ1-1; D is ambiguous. V was cut by 3 bases and J by 0 bases, with 8 bases left in between. This CDR3 has 14 amino acids. Germline CDR1 is LGHDT and CDR2 is YNNKEL (reference sequence). CDR3 coding DNA: TGTGCCAGCAGCCACGCAGGCATGAACACTGAAGCTTTCTTT. It translates to CASSHAGMNTEAFF.